These 17 T cell receptor beta chains came from one sample sequenced in a study of CD8+CD57+ T cells in acquired aplastic anemia. TCR beta VDJ and CDR3 were profiled, and genomic DNA was the template. TCRdb redid the calling of the reads with MiXCR, one entry per CDR3 protein. The sample has around 33,000 distinct CDR3 sequences; roughly 77% are singletons. The specimen sequenced was sorted CD4+, CD8+, or CD8+CD57+ T cells (not recorded which) from PBMCs. The receptors come from a human donor in good health, serving as a control.

This chain uses TRBV24-1 with TRBJ1-2, with D unclear. This CDR3 region has 12 residues. Trimming shortened V by 1 base and J by 8 bases, and 7 bases separated the two germline ends. The germline V gene has CDR1 KGHDR and CDR2 SFDVKD. This CDR3 reads CATSDLVGGYTF. The DNA of the CDR3 is TGTGCCACCAGTGATTTAGTAGGGGGCTACACCTTC.

The chain links TRBV7-2 to TRBJ1-2; D gene ambiguous. Germline V lookup: CDR1 SGHTA, CDR2 FQGNSA. Trimming stripped 5 bases from V and 5 bases from J, with 15 bases between. The CDR3 sequence is 14 residues long. CDR3 protein: CASSPVPGGYGYTF. CDR3 sequence (DNA): TGTGCCAGCAGCCCGGTGCCGGGTGGGTATGGCTACACCTTC.

A single count supports this clonotype. This rearrangement joins TRBV29-1 to TRBJ2-7; 9 bases line up with TRBD1. Germline values: CDR1 SQVTM, CDR2 ANQGSEA. V was clipped by 6 bases and J by 7 bases; unmatched bases: 10. The CDR3 is made up of 13 amino acids. CDR3 residues: CSVAGTGNGEQYF. As DNA, the CDR3 is TGCAGCGTGGCCGGGACAGGGAACGGGGAGCAGTACTTC.

The chain uses TRBV2 and TRBJ2-1; 14 nucleotides line up with TRBD2. The germline gives CDR1 SNHLY, CDR2 FYNNEI. The CDR3 contains 15 residues. V gave up 6 bases and J gave up 4 bases; unmatched junction bases: 2. CDR3 region: CASRRLAGGYNEQFF. In DNA form, the CDR3 reads TGTGCCAGCAGGCGACTAGCGGGGGGGTACAATGAGCAGTTCTTC.

This chain links TRBV29-1 with TRBJ2-7, with 8 bases aligning to TRBD2. V lost 5 bases, J lost 3 bases, and 12 bases stayed unmatched. The CDR3 is 15 amino acids. Germline V gene sequence: CDR1 SQVTM, CDR2 ANQGSEA. CDR3 coding DNA: TGCAGCGTTCCGGCTGGGCGGGGGGACAACTACGAGCAGTACGTC. Residues: CSVPAGRGDNYEQYV.

The chain combines TRBV2 with TRBJ2-5; D is unclear. CDR1 is SNHLY, CDR2 FYNNEI, per germline. This CDR3 is built from 13 residues. Trimming removed 3 bases at V and 3 bases at J, with 8 bases between. The chain's CDR3 is CASSEAREETQYF. CDR3 in DNA: TGTGCCAGCAGTGAGGCCAGAGAAGAGACCCAGTACTTC.

J is TRBJ1-1 and V is TRBV10-3, with D tentatively TRBD1 (5 bases). The V end was cut by 6 bases, the J end by 0 bases, with 14 bases between. The CDR3 is made up of 15 amino acids. The germline V gene encodes CDR1 ENHRY and CDR2 SYGVKD. In nucleotides, the CDR3 is TGTGCCATCAGGAGTGGGGGACGCTTGAACACTGAAGCTTTCTTT. This sequence encodes CAIRSGGRLNTEAFF.

This sequence joins TRBV19 and TRBJ2-7; 9 positions agree with TRBD1. V lost 8 bases and J lost 2; bases outside the gene matches: 1. CDR3 length: 12 residues. CDR1 and CDR2 from the germline V gene are LNHDA and SQIVND (reference sequence). CDR3 nucleotide sequence: TGTGCCAGTGGGACAGGGACCTACGAGCAGTACTTC. This sequence encodes CASGTGTYEQYF.

The chain employs TRBV24-1 and TRBJ2-3; 7 nucleotides agree with TRBD2. The CDR3 is made up of 16 amino acids. The germline V gene encodes CDR1 KGHDR and CDR2 SFDVKD. J was trimmed by 3 bases and V by 3 bases; bases with no gene match: 8. The CDR3 loop is CATSDSVRGTTDTQYF. The CDR3 region has the DNA TGTGCCACCAGTGATAGCGTGCGGGGGACGACAGATACGCAGTATTTT.

The chain is built from TRBV20-1 and TRBJ1-1; perhaps TRBD1 as D (6 bases). CDR1 is DFQATT, CDR2 SNEGSKA, per germline (reference sequence). The V end lost 7 bases, the J end lost 6 bases, and 12 bases lay between the germline ends. CDR3 length: 11 amino acids. CDR3 amino acids: CSGAGQAEAFF. The DNA of the CDR3 is TGCAGTGGGGCGGGACAAGCTGAAGCTTTCTTT.

DNA for the CDR3: TGCAGTCCGTTACAAGGGACAGGGGGTAATGGCTACACCTTC. It yields the protein CSPLQGTGGNGYTF. This chain joins TRBV20-1 and TRBJ1-2; the match to TRBD1 covers 11 bases. This CDR3 region has 14 residues. Germline loops: CDR1 DFQATT, CDR2 SNEGSKA (reference sequence). Trimming cost V 8 bases and J 6 bases; bases outside gene matches: 11.

This clonotype turned up a few times. V and J are TRBV29-1 and TRBJ1-2, with D possibly matching TRBD1 (6 bases). Between the trimmed V and J ends, which lost 3 bases and 6 bases, there was a span of 14 bases. There are 13 residues in the CDR3. Germline CDR1 reads SQVTM; CDR2 reads ANQGSEA. CDR3 sequence (DNA): TGCAGCGTTGAGATATCCGGGGGCGATGGCTACACCTTC. Protein: CSVEISGGDGYTF.

This CDR3 reads CATSDTTGVTDTQYF. The CDR3 DNA sequence: TGTGCCACCAGTGATACAACGGGGGTTACAGATACGCAGTATTTT. This chain connects TRBV24-1 to TRBJ2-3; possible D gene TRBD2, 6 bases. Trimming cost V 3 bases and J 3 bases, with 12 bases left between them. Germline V gives CDR1 KGHDR, CDR2 SFDVKD. CDR3 length: 15 amino acids.

This clonotype has only a few counts. The rearrangement joins TRBV9 to TRBJ1-2; D is undetermined. The CDR3 runs 12 residues. Germline lookup yields CDR1 SGDLS and CDR2 YYNGEE. Trimming cost V 4 bases and J 3 bases, with 7 bases left between them. In nucleotides, the CDR3 is TGTGCCAGCAGCCGGGGTGACTATGGCTACACCTTC. Translating gives CASSRGDYGYTF.

A few counts support this clonotype. This chain connects TRBV10-3 to TRBJ2-5; possible D gene TRBD2, 5 bases. The CDR3 sequence is 14 residues long. Germline CDR1 is ENHRY and CDR2 is SYGVKD. The V end lost 4 bases, the J end lost 5 bases, and 14 bases lay between the germline ends. CDR3 sequence: CAISGTRKRETQYF. In DNA form, the CDR3 reads TGTGCCATCAGTGGTACACGGAAGCGGGAGACCCAGTACTTC.

This rearrangement joins TRBV29-1 to TRBJ1-2; no reliable D call. Germline V gene lookup returns CDR1 SQVTM and CDR2 ANQGSEA. This CDR3 contains 15 residues. Trimming removed 0 bases from V and 4 bases from J, with 15 bases in between. The CDR3 sequence is CSVEDQREVLYGYTF. The CDR3 coding sequence is TGCAGCGTTGAAGATCAGAGGGAAGTTCTCTATGGCTACACCTTC.

V gene TRBV25-1 combines with J gene TRBJ2-7; D remains ambiguous. The germline V and J ends were trimmed by 2 bases and 3 bases, with 14 bases remaining between them. CDR3 length: 15 amino acids. CDR1 and CDR2 from the germline V gene are MGHDK and SYGVNS. The CDR3, as DNA: TGTGCCAGCAGTGAAATTAGGCAGGATGTCTACGAGCAGTACTTC. This translates into CASSEIRQDVYEQYF.